This TCR beta chain appears in the sequencing data of a study of T-cell memory formation after mild COVID-19. TCRdb fed the 5' RACE reads into MiXCR, producing one record per CDR3 protein. This sample has some 210,000 distinct CDR3 sequences, with roughly 10% found just once. Concerning this clonotype itself: Its antigen is as yet unknown.

Points from the study as a whole: What remained unconfirmed was the SARS-CoV-2 specificity of second-wave clones peaking on day 37. A balance of CD4 and CD8 characterized clones contracting day 15 to 85, whereas later expanders leaned CD4+.

V trimming: 5 bases; J trimming: 3 bases; junction bases outside the gene matches: 2. The CDR3 consists of 15 residues. Germline assignment: CDR1 KGHDR and CDR2 SFDVKD. The chain joins TRBV24-1 to TRBJ2-2; 10 bases are a match to TRBD1. The sequence was collected from a man aged 18 to 35 who had mild COVID-19 (a few samples of this study predate the infection). Cell type and time point are not known. The sequencing input was PBMCs or a T cell subset sorted from them (not recorded which). CDR3: CATSAGTGDTGELFF. The CDR3 coding sequence is TGTGCCACCAGTGCAGGGACAGGGGACACCGGGGAGCTGTTTTTT.